The 17 T cell receptor beta chains below come from one sample, sequenced in a study of cytomegalovirus exposure and HLA in healthy donors. The PCR made use of 60 Vbeta and 13 Jbeta primers. The method was immunoSEQ multiplex PCR; TCRdb's version includes in-frame clones alone and lacks a portion of them. This table has fewer than 200,000 clones, 75% to 90% appearing once. Input material: PBMCs. These receptor sequences come from a man aged 50-60 years in good health and CMV-seronegative.

The DNA of the CDR3 is TGTGCCAGCAGCTCGGGACTAGCGGGAAAAGATACGCAGTATTTT. Encoded protein: CASSSGLAGKDTQYF. The chain recombines TRBV5-4 with TRBJ2-3; 13 positions agree with TRBD2. CDR1 and CDR2 (germline): SGHNT, YYREEE (reference sequence). This CDR3 has 15 amino acids. V dropped 3 bases and J dropped 5; count of bases not matched to a gene: 3.

This chain uses TRBV14 with TRBJ1-2; possibly TRBD1 for D (5 bases). Trimming removed 0 bases at V and 7 bases at J, with 12 bases between. This CDR3 is 14 amino acids long. Germline CDR1 is SGHDN and CDR2 is FVKESK. The CDR3 DNA follows: TGTGCCAGCAGCCAAGATCCAGGGCCCTTTGGCTACACCTTC. Amino acid sequence: CASSQDPGPFGYTF.

V and J are TRBV18 and TRBJ2-1; D perhaps matches TRBD1 (5 bases). With 6 bases removed from V and 2 bases from J, the gap between germline ends came to 20 bases. The CDR3 runs 17 residues. In germline, CDR1 is KGHSH, CDR2 LQKENI. The CDR3 here is CASSPYTGRVAYNEQFF. In DNA form, the CDR3 reads TGTGCCAGCTCTCCTTACACTGGCAGGGTGGCCTACAATGAGCAGTTCTTC.

The CDR3 nucleotides are TGTGCCAGCAGCCCGGGACAGAGGAACGGCTACACCTTC. Encoded protein: CASSPGQRNGYTF. The gene calls are TRBV5-4 and TRBJ1-2, with 7 bases aligning to TRBD1. From germline, CDR1 is SGHNT and CDR2 YYREEE (reference sequence). The V segment lost 4 bases and the J segment 8 bases; nucleotides outside the gene matches: 8. There are 13 residues in the CDR3. The full variable domain, with the rest looked up from reference TRBV5-4 and TRBJ1-2, is ETGVTQSPTHLIKTRGQQVTLRCSSQSGHNTVSWYQQALGQGPQFIFQYYREEENGRGNFPPRFSGLQFPNYSSELNVNALELDDSALYLCASSPGQRNGYTFGSGTRLTVV.

The chain employs TRBV7-2 and TRBJ2-2, with TRBD2 identical over 7 bases. Losses at the gene ends were 3 bases for V and 1 base for J; bases not matched to a gene: 5. Germline V gene lookup returns CDR1 SGHTA and CDR2 FQGNSA. This CDR3 has 16 residues. The CDR3 reads CASSFSPGGNTGELFF. The CDR3 nucleotides read TGTGCCAGCAGCTTTTCCCCGGGGGGGAACACCGGGGAGCTGTTTTTT.

V usage is TRBV7-3 and J usage is TRBJ2-3; D might be TRBD2 (6 bases). The CDR3 covers 17 residues. In germline, CDR1 is SGHTA, CDR2 FQGTGA. Trimming removed 5 bases at V and 0 bases at J, with 18 bases between. DNA for the CDR3: TGTGCCAGCAGCACACGGTTGGGGGGTCTAAGCACAGATACGCAGTATTTT. Residues: CASSTRLGGLSTDTQYF.

Of note for this clone: At one end, the junction sequence differs from germline, possibly due to a read error. The V gene is TRBV7-9, the J gene TRBJ1-1; 7 nucleotides align to TRBD1. CDR1 SEHNR and CDR2 FQNEAQ come from the germline V gene (reference sequence). The CDR3 sequence is 14 residues long. CDR3 DNA sequence: TGTTCCAGCAGCAGGGGACAGAGGAACACTGAAGCTTTCTTT. It yields the protein CSSSRGQRNTEAFF. Using reference TRBV7-9 and TRBJ1-1 for the parts outside the CDR3, the full variable domain is DTGVSQNPRHKITKRGQNVTFRCDPISEHNRLYWYRQTLGQGPEFLTYFQNEAQLEKSRLLSDRFSAERPKGSFSTLEIQRTEQGDSAMYLCSSSRGQRNTEAFFGQGTRLTVV.

The chain employs TRBV10-1 and TRBJ2-3; 11 bases agree with TRBD1. The CDR3 length is 15 residues. Germline values: CDR1 WNHNN, CDR2 SYGVQD (reference sequence). After removal of 1 base from V and 7 bases from J, the junction contained 4 bases not matched to a gene. DNA for the CDR3: TGCGCCAGCAGTGAGTTCGGACAGGGGGCGTATACGCAGTATTTT. This gives the protein CASSEFGQGAYTQYF.

The rearrangement uses TRBV9 and TRBJ2-7; a possible D gene is TRBD1 (6 bases). The CDR3 is 18 amino acids. CDR1 is SGDLS, CDR2 YYNGEE, per germline. V was clipped by 0 bases and J by 3 bases, with 22 bases between them. In DNA form, the CDR3 reads TGTGCCAGCAGCGTAGCCCCCCGCCGATCTGACAGGATCTACGAGCAGTACTTC. Translation: CASSVAPRRSDRIYEQYF.

The chain employs TRBV2 and TRBJ2-3; 7 positions match TRBD2. CDR3 size: 13 residues. CDR1 and CDR2 (germline): SNHLY, FYNNEI. Trimming removed 5 bases from V and 7 bases from J; junction bases left unmatched: 6. This CDR3 reads CASSSAGDNTQYF. CDR3 coding DNA: TGTGCCAGCAGTTCTGCGGGAGATAATACGCAGTATTTT.

The chain employs TRBV7-9 and TRBJ2-4; 7 positions match TRBD1. Germline V gives CDR1 SEHNR, CDR2 FQNEAQ (reference sequence). The CDR3 sequence is 15 residues long. V lost 4 bases and J lost 1; bases outside the gene matches: 4. The CDR3 DNA follows: TGTGCCAGCAGCTCCGGGACAGTTGCCAAAAACATTCAGTACTTC. It yields the protein CASSSGTVAKNIQYF.

The V call is TRBV19, the J call TRBJ2-1, with TRBD2 matching over 10 bases. CDR1 and CDR2 (germline): LNHDA, SQIVND (reference sequence). There are 16 residues in the CDR3. Losses at the gene ends were 10 bases for V and 4 bases for J; bases not matched to a gene: 13. In DNA, the CDR3 is TGTGCCACCGAACCTAGCGGGGGAGGATTTTACAATGAGCAGTTCTTC. Protein sequence: CATEPSGGGFYNEQFF.

The chain combines TRBV6-6 with TRBJ2-7, with TRBD1 matching over 11 bases. CDR3 length equals 14 residues. CDR1 is MNHNY and CDR2 is SVGAGI in the germline V gene (reference sequence). V trimming: 4 bases; J trimming: 4 bases; junction bases outside the gene matches: 3. Here the CDR3 DNA reads TGTGCCAGCAGTTCTGGGACAGGGGGGTACGAGCAGTACTTC. Encoded protein: CASSSGTGGYEQYF.

The CDR3 DNA reads TGTGCCAGCAGTCCCGCTAGCGGGGTCACAGATACGCAGTATTTT. Its translation: CASSPASGVTDTQYF. The rearrangement uses TRBV2 and TRBJ2-3; 9 bases map to TRBD2. The CDR3 length is 15 residues. V gave up 5 bases and J gave up 2 bases; unmatched junction bases: 5. Per germline, CDR1 SNHLY and CDR2 FYNNEI.

The rearrangement joins TRBV21-1 to TRBJ1-5; TRBD1 is the table's D call and was not checked against the DNA. TRBV21-1 is a documented pseudogene. The CDR3 runs 19 residues. CDR3 in amino acids: CASSKGCGQGEDSNQPQHF. The CDR3 DNA is TGTGCCAGCAGCAAAGGGTGCGGGCAGGGGGAGGATAGCAATCAGCCCCAGCATTTT.

The rearrangement uses TRBV7-3 and TRBJ1-1; 9 bases agree with TRBD1. Per the germline V gene, CDR1 is SGHTA and CDR2 is FQGTGA. The V segment lost 4 bases and the J segment 5 bases; nucleotides outside the gene matches: 5. The CDR3 is 14 residues long. The CDR3 DNA follows: TGTGCCAGCAGCTCTTGGACAGGGGCGACTGAAGCTTTCTTT. Protein product: CASSSWTGATEAFF.

The V gene is TRBV4-3, the J gene TRBJ2-3; 10 nucleotides agree with TRBD2. V lost 1 base to trimming and J lost 5 bases; unmatched junction nucleotides: 6. Germline V lookup: CDR1 LGHNA, CDR2 YSLEER. The CDR3 runs 16 residues. The CDR3 sequence: CASSQGSSGGRDTQYF. The CDR3 DNA sequence: TGCGCCAGCAGCCAAGGGAGTAGCGGGGGGCGAGATACGCAGTATTTT.